Below, 4 T cell receptor beta chains from the same sample are listed, as sequenced in a study of T cell repertoires in cytomegalovirus infection. TCRdb used MiXCR to reprocess the reads, holding one entry per CDR3 protein. Of approximately 150,000 distinct CDR3 sequences listed, about 6.5% were seen once; the top ten hold 15% to 20%. The specimen sequenced was PBMCs. These receptors were collected from a human donor in good health (CMV status not recorded). Some clones in this sample may be carry-over from other donors' samples.

This clonotype appeared many times. The chain uses TRBV5-1 and TRBJ2-1; D is ambiguous. The CDR3 extends over 15 amino acids. Trimming pared 4 bases from V and 2 bases from J, leaving 13 bases between. The germline gives CDR1 SGHRS, CDR2 YFSETQ. For the CDR3, the DNA is TGCGCCAGCAGCGCTGGTAACCCGGCCTACAATGAGCAGTTCTTC. Protein sequence: CASSAGNPAYNEQFF. Supplemented by reference TRBV5-1 and TRBJ2-1, the full variable domain reads KAGVTQTPRYLIKTRGQQVTLSCSPISGHRSVSWYQQTPGQGLQFLFEYFSETQRNKGNFPGRFSGRQFSNSRSEMNVSTLELGDSALYLCASSAGNPAYNEQFFGPGTRLTVL.

The chain joins TRBV15 to TRBJ1-5; D ambiguous. This CDR3 is 14 amino acids long. V shed 1 base and J shed 0 bases, with 4 bases lying between them. The germline CDR1 and CDR2 sequences are LNHNV and YYDKDF (reference sequence). Here the CDR3 reads CATSRGDSNQPQHF. CDR3 nucleotides: TGTGCCACCAGCAGAGGAGATAGCAATCAGCCCCAGCATTTT.

Concerning this clonotype: A much bigger clone sits one base away, suggesting this may be a read error. The chain is built from TRBV10-2 and TRBJ1-2, with D perhaps TRBD1 (6 bases). The CDR3 extends over 15 amino acids. With 8 bases removed from V and 4 bases from J, the gap between germline ends came to 20 bases. The germline V gene encodes CDR1 WSHSY and CDR2 SAAADI. The CDR3 region has the DNA TGCGCCAGCTTGAGGGGCCCCAGGGGCTTCTATGGCTACACCTTC. Its protein is CASLRGPRGFYGYTF.

This clonotype has only a few counts. The chain links TRBV5-6 to TRBJ2-5; 8 bases are shared with TRBD1. V was clipped by 4 bases and J by 5 bases; unmatched bases: 7. The germline V gene has CDR1 SGHDT and CDR2 YYEEEE. The CDR3 sequence is 14 residues long. This chain's CDR3 is CASSEDRVDETQYF. The CDR3 nucleotides are TGTGCCAGCAGCGAGGACAGGGTGGACGAGACCCAGTACTTC.